These 26 T cell receptor beta chains were sequenced from one sample in a study of cytomegalovirus exposure and HLA in healthy donors. The repertoire was sequenced with immunoSEQ multiplex PCR; TCRdb's copy has only in-frame clones and lacks some. The repertoire includes approximately 160,000 clones, roughly nine tenths of them detected once, and 5.7% sits in the top ten. Sequences were obtained from PBMCs. The receptor set was obtained from a woman aged 30 to 39 in good health and CMV-seronegative.

V usage is TRBV2 and J usage is TRBJ1-5, with D perhaps matching TRBD1 (6 bases). Trimming stripped 7 bases from V and 7 bases from J, with 20 bases between. This CDR3 has 15 amino acids. Germline V gives CDR1 SNHLY, CDR2 FYNNEI. The CDR3 region has the DNA TGTGCCAGCACTTTCACGGGGGGGGGCCAGCAGCCCCAGCATTTT. The encoded protein is CASTFTGGGQQPQHF.

The genes are TRBV5-6 and TRBJ1-6, with 9 bases lining up with TRBD1. Trimming removed 3 bases from V and 2 bases from J; junction bases left unmatched: 3. Germline loops: CDR1 SGHDT, CDR2 YYEEEE. The CDR3 extends over 16 amino acids. CDR3 in amino acids: CASSSQGAAYNSPLHF. The CDR3 DNA follows: TGTGCCAGCAGCTCACAGGGGGCGGCCTATAATTCACCCCTCCACTTT. Together with reference TRBV5-6 and TRBJ1-6, the CDR3 gives the full variable domain: DAGVTQSPTHLIKTRGQQVTLRCSPKSGHDTVSWYQQALGQGPQFIFQYYEEEERQRGNFPDRFSGHQFPNYSSELNVNALLLGDSALYLCASSSQGAAYNSPLHFGNGTRLTVT.

The chain is built from TRBV7-9 and TRBJ2-2, with D hard to call. This CDR3 has 16 amino acids. Trimming stripped 5 bases from V and 9 bases from J, with 22 bases between. Looked up from germline, CDR1 is SEHNR and CDR2 is FQNEAQ (reference sequence). CDR3 residues: CASSPPRQIGVRELFF. The DNA for the CDR3 is TGTGCCAGCAGCCCTCCCCGCCAAATCGGCGTAAGGGAGCTGTTTTTT. The full variable domain, its missing parts supplied by reference TRBV7-9 and TRBJ2-2, is DTGVSQNPRHKITKRGQNVTFRCDPISEHNRLYWYRQTLGQGPEFLTYFQNEAQLEKSRLLSDRFSAERPKGSFSTLEIQRTEQGDSAMYLCASSPPRQIGVRELFFGEGSRLTVL.

The count of this clone is one. V gene TRBV4-1 combines with J gene TRBJ1-5; TRBD1 aligns across 8 bases. From germline, CDR1 is MGHRA and CDR2 YSYEKL. Losses at the gene ends were 4 bases for V and 0 bases for J; bases not matched to a gene: 5. This CDR3 region has 16 residues. The CDR3 DNA reads as TGCGCCAGCAGCCGAGCGACAGGGGATAGCAATCAGCCCCAGCATTTT. Translation gives CASSRATGDSNQPQHF.

V gene TRBV28 combines with J gene TRBJ2-7; possible D gene TRBD1, 5 bases. This CDR3 contains 13 residues. Trimming removed 4 bases from V and 4 bases from J, with 11 bases in between. Germline V gene lookup returns CDR1 MDHEN and CDR2 SYDVKM. CDR3 sequence (DNA): TGTGCCAGCAGTTCAGGGATGAAGTACGAGCAGTACTTC. Translating it yields CASSSGMKYEQYF. Variable domain in full (rest from reference TRBV28 and TRBJ2-7): DVKVTQSSRYLVKRTGEKVFLECVQDMDHENMFWYRQDPGLGLRLIYFSYDVKMKEKGDIPEGYSVSREKKERFSLILESASTNQTSMYLCASSSGMKYEQYFGPGTRLTVT.

This chain joins TRBV5-6 and TRBJ2-1; 7 bases map to TRBD2. Trimming cost V 4 bases and J 5 bases; bases outside gene matches: 9. Germline V gene sequence: CDR1 SGHDT, CDR2 YYEEEE. The CDR3 has 15 residues. The DNA of the CDR3 is TGTGCCAGCAGCATCCCCGGGACTACCCACAATGAGCAGTTCTTC. Translated: CASSIPGTTHNEQFF.

This rearrangement joins TRBV6-1 to TRBJ1-2; 7 bases match TRBD1. Germline V gives CDR1 MNHNS, CDR2 SASEGT. This CDR3 spans 13 amino acids. V gave up 4 bases and J gave up 7 bases; unmatched junction bases: 6. CDR3 residues: CASSAGTEVGYTF. Here the CDR3 DNA reads TGTGCCAGCAGTGCCGGGACAGAGGTTGGCTACACCTTC.

The rearrangement links TRBV2 to TRBJ2-3, with TRBD1 matching over 9 bases. The CDR3 runs 15 residues. Trimming at V came to 6 bases and at J to 4 bases, leaving 8 bases not matched to a gene. From germline, CDR1 is SNHLY and CDR2 FYNNEI. The CDR3 DNA follows: TGTGCCAGCAGAAAAACAGGGGGCCCCGCAGATACGCAGTATTTT. Translated: CASRKTGGPADTQYF.

The chain recombines TRBV5-1 with TRBJ1-1, with a weak D call TRBD1 (5 bases). CDR3 length: 14 amino acids. V gave up 4 bases and J gave up 1 base, with 11 bases separating them. In germline, CDR1 is SGHRS, CDR2 YFSETQ. In DNA form, the CDR3 reads TGCGCCAGCAGCCCTTCCGGGGGGAACACTGAAGCTTTCTTT. Its protein is CASSPSGGNTEAFF.

This sequence joins TRBV6-6 and TRBJ2-7; 11 nucleotides agree with TRBD1. With V trimmed by 5 bases and J by 5 bases, 8 bases remained unmatched. CDR1 and CDR2 from the germline V gene are MNHNY and SVGAGI (reference sequence). CDR3 size: 15 residues. CDR3 residues: CASSTRTGGKNEQYF. CDR3 DNA sequence: TGTGCCAGCAGTACACGGACAGGGGGCAAGAACGAGCAGTACTTC.

The V gene is TRBV27, the J gene TRBJ2-7; D perhaps matches TRBD1 (6 bases). Trimming took off 9 bases at V and 4 bases at J, with 22 bases between the two ends. From germline, CDR1 is MNHEY and CDR2 SMNVEV (reference sequence). This CDR3 has 15 amino acids. The CDR3 here is CASKATTDRLYEQYF. The CDR3 nucleotides are TGTGCCAGTAAAGCAACAACAGACAGGCTATACGAGCAGTACTTC.

This chain uses TRBV29-1 with TRBJ1-2; D remains ambiguous. The CDR3 has 13 amino acids. CDR1 SQVTM and CDR2 ANQGSEA come from the germline V gene. The V end was cut by 7 bases, the J end by 6 bases, with 18 bases between. CDR3 in amino acids: CSAPSSGSNGYTF. CDR3 nucleotides: TGCAGCGCCCCTAGTTCAGGTTCGAATGGCTACACCTTC.

The V and J genes are TRBV11-2 and TRBJ1-4; 8 nucleotides line up with TRBD1. The CDR3 is made up of 15 amino acids. Germline CDR1 and CDR2: SGHAT and FQNNGV. V was clipped by 3 bases and J by 7 bases; unmatched bases: 7. DNA of the CDR3: TGTGCCAGCAGCTTCACCAGGGGGCAGGTTGAAAAACTGTTTTTT. Residues: CASSFTRGQVEKLFF.

The rearrangement joins TRBV27 to TRBJ2-7; D is ambiguous. The ends were cut back, 4 bases at V and 0 bases at J, with 10 bases in the middle. Germline CDR1 is MNHEY and CDR2 is SMNVEV (reference sequence). This CDR3 region has 14 residues. CDR3 sequence: CASSSGWDSYEQYF. The CDR3 DNA follows: TGTGCCAGCAGTTCCGGGTGGGACTCCTACGAGCAGTACTTC.

CDR3 in amino acids: CASRAPDPNTEAFF. CDR3 sequence (DNA): TGTGCCAGCAGGGCCCCCGATCCGAACACTGAAGCTTTCTTT. This chain connects TRBV9 to TRBJ1-1; D gene ambiguous. The CDR3 has 14 residues. Per germline, CDR1 SGDLS and CDR2 YYNGEE. V lost 5 bases to trimming and J lost 1 base, with 12 bases between them. Complete variable domain (other parts from reference TRBV9 and TRBJ1-1): DSGVTQTPKHLITATGQRVTLRCSPRSGDLSVYWYQQSLDQGLQFLIQYYNGEERAKGNILERFSAQQFPDLHSELNLSSLELGDSALYFCASRAPDPNTEAFFGQGTRLTVV.

The rearrangement uses TRBV11-2 and TRBJ2-4, with 7 bases identical to TRBD1. CDR3 size: 15 residues. Germline V gene sequence: CDR1 SGHAT, CDR2 FQNNGV. V gave up 4 bases and J gave up 8 bases; unmatched junction bases: 11. This chain's CDR3 is CASSSWGRGLDIQYF. Here the CDR3 DNA reads TGTGCCAGCAGCTCCTGGGGCAGGGGGTTGGACATTCAGTACTTC.

This clone was picked up a small number of times. The CDR3 DNA reads TGTGCCAGCTCCGAGAATGAAAAACTGTTTTTT. Protein sequence: CASSENEKLFF. The gene calls are TRBV18 and TRBJ1-4; D is unresolved. Trimming stripped 6 bases from V and 5 bases from J, with 4 bases between. This CDR3 comprises 11 residues. Germline loops: CDR1 KGHSH, CDR2 LQKENI. Based on the CDR3 plus reference TRBV18 and TRBJ1-4, the full variable domain is NAGVMQNPRHLVRRRGQEARLRCSPMKGHSHVYWYRQLPEEGLKFMVYLQKENIIDESGMPKERFSAEFPKEGPSILRIQQVVRGDSAAYFCASSENEKLFFGSGTQLSVL.

The V call is TRBV6-5, the J call TRBJ2-7; D is ambiguous. The CDR3 covers 16 residues. Trimming removed 0 bases from V and 0 bases from J, with 12 bases in between. Germline CDR1 reads MNHEY; CDR2 reads SVGAGI. CDR3 in amino acids: CASSYSGSYSSYEQYF. In DNA, the CDR3 is TGTGCCAGCAGTTACTCGGGGTCCTATAGCTCCTACGAGCAGTACTTC.

This clone has a single count. The rearrangement uses TRBV7-3 and TRBJ2-1; TRBD2 matches at 11 bases. The CDR3 length is 15 residues. V was clipped by 4 bases and J by 8 bases; unmatched bases: 7. The germline CDR1 and CDR2 sequences are SGHTA and FQGTGA. CDR3 nucleotide sequence: TGTGCCAGCAGCTCCGTAGCGGGAGGGCCGCATGAGCAGTTCTTC. This gives the protein CASSSVAGGPHEQFF.

The J gene is TRBJ2-3, the V gene TRBV25-1, with 13 nucleotides matching TRBD2. There are 16 residues in the CDR3. V lost 5 bases to trimming and J lost 6 bases; unmatched junction nucleotides: 8. Germline CDR1 reads MGHDK; CDR2 reads SYGVNS. In nucleotides, the CDR3 is TGTGCCAGCAGTAACGGACTAGCGGGAGTAGCCGATACGCAGTATTTT. Translation: CASSNGLAGVADTQYF.

This chain links TRBV5-1 with TRBJ1-2, with D tentatively TRBD1 (6 bases). The V gene lost 4 bases and the J gene lost 8 bases, with 9 bases spanning the gap. Germline CDR1 SGHRS, CDR2 YFSETQ. This CDR3 spans 11 amino acids. The CDR3 DNA is TGCGCCAGCAGCAAGGGGGGCGGCTACACCTTC. This encodes CASSKGGGYTF.

A single count supports this clone. The chain recombines TRBV7-2 with TRBJ2-7, with D unclear. The CDR3 sequence is 12 residues long. V shed 1 base and J shed 6 bases, with 7 bases lying between them. Germline values: CDR1 SGHTA, CDR2 FQGNSA. CDR3 protein: CASSLDLLEQYF. The CDR3, as DNA: TGTGCCAGCAGCTTAGATCTTCTCGAGCAGTACTTC.

V gene TRBV6-1 combines with J gene TRBJ2-7, with D perhaps matching TRBD2 (5 bases). This CDR3 contains 14 residues. Trimming left V 7 bases short and J 2 bases short, with 15 bases between. The germline gives CDR1 MNHNS, CDR2 SASEGT. The CDR3 coding sequence is TGTGCCAGCATCCCGGGGTCGTTCCCCTACGAGCAGTACTTC. Encoded protein: CASIPGSFPYEQYF.

J is TRBJ1-3 and V is TRBV28, with 9 positions matching TRBD1. The J segment lost 4 bases and the V segment lost 6 bases, leaving 10 bases of the junction unmatched. This CDR3 spans 16 amino acids. Germline V gives CDR1 MDHEN, CDR2 SYDVKM. The CDR3 coding sequence is TGTGCCAGCAGACAACCGGGACAGGGTGTCGGAAACACCATATATTTT. It specifies CASRQPGQGVGNTIYF.

This rearrangement joins TRBV6-1 to TRBJ1-1; TRBD1 is a possible D gene (5 bases). Trimming pared 7 bases from V and 1 base from J, leaving 16 bases between. Germline V gene data show CDR1 as MNHNS and CDR2 as SASEGT. This CDR3 has 15 residues. The CDR3 sequence: CASKITGGTNTEAFF. In DNA, the CDR3 is TGTGCCAGCAAAATCACGGGAGGGACGAACACTGAAGCTTTCTTT.

The chain carries TRBV4-2 and TRBJ2-1, with D tentatively TRBD1 (6 bases). The CDR3 covers 12 residues. Looked up from germline, CDR1 is LGHNA and CDR2 is YNFKEQ. V lost 3 bases, J lost 10 bases, and 10 bases lay in between. CDR3: CASSQGAWEQFF. Written as DNA, the CDR3 is TGTGCCAGCAGCCAGGGGGCCTGGGAGCAGTTCTTC.